This T cell receptor (beta chain) was sequenced for a study of cytomegalovirus exposure and HLA in healthy donors (dated by TCRdb to 2015 to 2018). About the study as a whole: In an earlier analysis of several hundred of the donors, around 300 Gb of sequence data and some 100 million unique TCR beta sequences from 180 million or so T cells were reported. Across 300 to 500 genotyped donors of the cohort, an average of approximately 240,000 unique TCR beta nucleotide sequences per donor were sequenced, and roughly a sixth of those sequences were non-productive. Donor age, sex, ethnicity and CMV serostatus were compiled together with the repertoire data. To predict cytomegalovirus infection status, the study combined high-throughput TCR immunosequencing, statistical association of individual TCRs with disease status, and machine learning. Of the 398 genotyped donors, about 80% fell in the genetic ancestry cluster associated with self-reported Caucasian donors. Five DR-DQ haplotypes were handled as single units for association and clustering because linkage in the cohort was strong. Rather than drawing on any new phenotypic data, the later analysis identified candidate immune exposures from TCR beta sequences and the way those sequences occurred across donors. The study profiled the T cell repertoires of hundreds of subjects by immunosequencing and related them to cytomegalovirus serostatus. HLA typing covered class I and class II loci at four-digit resolution. A later genetic analysis used genome-wide SNP genotypes for about 55% of the 666 donors, treating that subset as a discovery cohort. The number of typed donors differed by locus: roughly 620-630 for A, B, C, DRB1 and DQB1; some 540 for DQA1; approximately 600 for DPA1; and roughly 490 for DPB1. A separate validation cohort of 100 to 150 different subjects was used in addition to the 666-subject first cohort. The study aimed to test whether cataloging public T cell receptors could reveal signatures of past pathogen exposure. Roughly 300 gigabases of sequencing data and tens of millions of unique TCR sequences were included in an early release covering several hundred HLA-typed donors. In a later analysis, previously published TCR beta repertoires from more than 500 donors were re-analyzed and high-resolution HLA genotyping was added so that TCR occurrence patterns could be studied. All discovery cohort repertoires had been generated on a single sequencing platform. To decide whether each TCR beta V gene segment behaved as functional or pseudogenic, an earlier analysis of approximately 600 of the donors relied on high-throughput TCR beta sequencing. What the work shows at the level of the full study, not this receptor alone: An earlier analysis of 587 of the donors showed that most TCR beta V segments appeared in productive rearrangements either about 90% or about 30% of the time, which broadly matched IMGT annotations. Because counts were too low, seventeen rarely observed V segments, including chromosome 9 orphons, were excluded from the earlier analysis of several hundred of the donors. In a later analysis, the rate of TCR association differed among HLA loci, with DRB1 alleles having the most associated TCRs and HLA-C alleles having the fewest. Three of the identified cytomegalovirus-associated TCR beta chains were confirmed in vitro to be specific for cytomegalovirus antigens. The authors suggested that the approach could potentially be generalized to other disease states and immunological phenotypes. The study gave a list of 150 to 200 TCR beta chains associated with cytomegalovirus. A later analysis found that most CMV-associated TCR beta chains appeared HLA-restricted, with HLA associations seemingly driven largely by CMV exposure. Because HLA typing was unavailable for some donors at each locus, only the typed subset was used in association tests. The sequencing pipeline was judged likely to have produced a cluster of highly shared sequence variants as a technical artifact. For the cohort, immune exposure information was limited to CMV serostatus. V-gene and J-gene trimming of TCR beta chains was associated with a missense DCLRE1C variant in a later genetic analysis, and the association was replicated in an independent cohort. Some IMGT-functional V segments, including TRBV6-2 and TRBV6-3, could not be told apart with the 87-base-pair reads, so those segments were excluded. Correlated functional status among segregating V segments might reflect linkage disequilibrium, but an unknown experimental factor could not be ruled out. Roughly uniform sequencing depth across donors was assumed in presence/absence analyses, although this assumption may not hold. In this cohort, only TCR beta chains were sequenced, and detectable features were limited by the absence of alpha or paired-chain data. According to a later genetic analysis, donors in an Asian-associated ancestry cluster had fewer N-insertions in productive TCRs than the approximately 610-donor mean. In both the original and validation cohorts, the classifier was reported to diagnose cytomegalovirus status with high specificity and sensitivity. Compared with equally common non-associated chains, HLA-associated TCR beta chains in a later analysis were more clonally expanded and had lower generation probabilities. Across donors, most TCR sequences were observed very rarely, whereas some public TCRs were present in many individuals. A further reported finding was that TCR beta sequences accurately predicted the HLA-A and HLA-B alleles for most subjects in the first cohort. A later analysis associated 16,951 TCR beta sequences with specific HLA alleles at a false discovery rate of 0.05. In a later analysis, several top co-occurrence clusters were reported to appear linked to parvovirus B19, influenza, CMV and Epstein-Barr virus. When HLA alleles, especially DR and DQ, strongly co-occurred, TCR associations were difficult to assign to individual alleles.

Library construction relied on the immunoSEQ multiplex PCR assay. A mixture of 60 forward primers for TCR Vbeta segments and 13 reverse primers for TCR Jbeta segments was used in the multiplex PCR. The CDR3 region of rearranged TCR beta genes was amplified from genomic DNA by a multiplex PCR assay. The amplified TCR beta libraries were sequenced on the Illumina HiSeq System as 87-base-pair reads. The study's own analysis went as follows. Across the 500 to 850 repertoires, a later analysis counted around 80 million unique TCR beta chains, some 11 million of which were shared by at least two donors. A nearest-neighbor algorithm error-corrected the raw reads and collapsed the reads into unique sequences, merging closely related sequences to remove PCR and sequencing errors. To assign V, D and J gene segments, CDR3 sequences were aligned to IMGT reference sequences. For a sequence to be retained, at least a six-nucleotide match to both a V gene segment and a J gene segment was required. Rearrangements were called productive when the CDR3 lacked stop codons and stayed in frame with V and J; all others were non-productive. Following IMGT convention, CDR3 was defined as the stretch from the second conserved V-encoded cysteine up to the conserved J-encoded phenylalanine. In an earlier analysis of 500 to 650 of the donors, sequences lacking an unambiguous match to a single V gene segment were excluded. An earlier analysis of fewer than 750 of the donors called V segments functional above 56.7% productive rearrangements and segregating when the between-donor standard deviation exceeded 5%. A statistical classification framework was developed to diagnose cytomegalovirus status using the catalog of TCR beta chain sequences. In a later analysis, TCR nucleotide sequences were compared against IMGT/GENE-DB human TR gene sequences so that V and J genes could be assigned. In a later analysis, CDR3 sequences and most-parsimonious VDJ recombination scenarios were assigned using the TCRdist pipeline. In a later analysis, every TCR beta chain was defined by the combination of its CDR3 amino acid sequence and its V-gene family, and reads without a unique V-gene family were dropped. As a way to deal with suspected cross-contamination and a sequencing artifact, a later analysis dropped 640 or so nucleotide sequences that were highly shared and had low generation probability. In a later analysis, a clonal expansion index was calculated for each public chain from normalized within-repertoire ranks of inferred template counts. Generation probabilities in a later analysis came from a VDJ recombination model fitted to out-of-frame rearrangements, and those results were checked against IGoR. Hypergeometric tests were used in a later analysis to score TCR-TCR, TCR-HLA and TCR-CMV co-occurrence, with a repertoire-size bias correction applied to the TCR pairs. In a later analysis, false discovery rates were estimated by permuting HLA or CMV assignments 20 times. In a later analysis, co-occurring TCRs were grouped with DBSCAN, and TCRdist sequence similarity was added when clustering was performed within HLA-allele-positive subsets. For co-occurrence clustering, repertoires with fewer than 30,000 or more than 120,000 public chains were excluded, along with five repertoires with anomalous nucleotide sharing. In TCRdb, the immuneACCESS table is reduced to in-frame sequences with V and J assigned. These tables do not hold every clone; where another copy was compared, an unresolved V gene accounts for under half, and the others remain unexplained. The V and J calls and clone size come from that table; D and trimming were worked out from the DNA. In this sample the table shows 100,000 or so clones, roughly 70% of which occur a single time. The ten largest clones take up roughly 10% of the sample.

The V end loses 0 bases and the J end loses 7 bases, and a stretch of 7 bases separates them. The germline V gene specifies SGHVS as CDR1 and FNYEAQ as CDR2. The CDR3 starts with the cysteine, ends with the phenylalanine, and has 13 residues. The only DNA kept is the CDR3, 39 bases in frame from the first base. For this clone: This receptor's antigen is unknown. No per-base quality is available; no much larger clone lies one base away.

In total, more than 500 healthy bone marrow donors made up the cohort. At the time of sampling, every cohort member was nominally healthy, though immune exposures that went unrecorded were likely present. The donor tested CMV seronegative and was one of the 352 seronegative cohort members. Every donor gave a peripheral blood sample, and the peripheral blood mononuclear cells from that sample were used for TCR beta sequencing. Genomic DNA extraction from the blood cell samples was performed with the Qiagen DNeasy Blood Extraction Kit. This chain joins TRBV7-6 to TRBJ1-3, with the identity of the D gene unclear. The sequenced material came from PBMCs. The TCR originated in a man between 45 and 60 years old in good health and CMV-seronegative. The sequenced DNA: TGTGCCAGCAGCTTAGCACCCCAGAACACCATATATTTT. It translates as CASSLAPQNTIYF.